The present TCR beta chain was sequenced within a study of cytomegalovirus exposure and HLA in healthy donors. V gave up 1 base and J gave up 8 bases, with 12 bases separating them. CDR3 length: 14 residues. This clone turned up a few times. What it binds is not known. Notes on the study in general: Association of a missense DCLRE1C variant with TCR beta V- and J-gene trimming was reported in a later analysis. In an earlier analysis, about 90% or about 30%: the productive usage of most TCR beta V segments.

PCR involved 60 Vbeta and 13 Jbeta primers. This table comes from immunoSEQ multiplex PCR, and its TCRdb copy is limited to in-frame clones, with some not included. In the table there are about 200,000 clones, around 75% of which are singletons. This TCR was recovered from a male donor in good health and CMV-seropositive. This chain links TRBV5-3 with TRBJ1-4, with D unclear. TRBV5-3 counts as an open reading frame of uncertain function. Sequencing was done on a sample of PBMCs. The CDR3 bases are TGTGCCAGAAGCTTGTCCCCTAAGGAGGAAAAACTGTTTTTT. Encoded protein: CARSLSPKEEKLFF.